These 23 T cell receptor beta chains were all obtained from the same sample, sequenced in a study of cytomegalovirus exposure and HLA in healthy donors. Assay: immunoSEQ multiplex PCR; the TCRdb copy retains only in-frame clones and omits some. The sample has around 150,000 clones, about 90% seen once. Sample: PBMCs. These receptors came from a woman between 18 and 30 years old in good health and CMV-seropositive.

CDR3 coding DNA: TGTGCCAGCAGCTTATCGTCAGGGATTGGCTACACCTTC. Translation gives CASSLSSGIGYTF. The V gene is TRBV7-9, the J gene TRBJ1-2; TRBD1 might be the D (5 bases). From germline, CDR1 is SEHNR and CDR2 FQNEAQ (reference sequence). This CDR3 is 13 amino acids long. Trimming left V 2 bases short and J 7 bases short, with 11 bases between. Variable domain in full (rest from reference TRBV7-9 and TRBJ1-2): DTGVSQNPRHKITKRGQNVTFRCDPISEHNRLYWYRQTLGQGPEFLTYFQNEAQLEKSRLLSDRFSAERPKGSFSTLEIQRTEQGDSAMYLCASSLSSGIGYTFGSGTRLTVV.

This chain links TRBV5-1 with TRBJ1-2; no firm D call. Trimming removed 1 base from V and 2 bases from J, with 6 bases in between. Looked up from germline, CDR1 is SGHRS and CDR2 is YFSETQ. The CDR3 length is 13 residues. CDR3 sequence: CASSLNSNYGYTF. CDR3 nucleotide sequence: TGCGCCAGCAGCTTGAACAGCAACTATGGCTACACCTTC.

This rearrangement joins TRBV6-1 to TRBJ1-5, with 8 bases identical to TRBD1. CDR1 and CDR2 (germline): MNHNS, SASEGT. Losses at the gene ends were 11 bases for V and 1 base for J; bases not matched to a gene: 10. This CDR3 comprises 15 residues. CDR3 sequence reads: CAGSGGIGSNQPQHF. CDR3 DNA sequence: TGTGCCGGCTCAGGGGGCATCGGGAGCAATCAGCCCCAGCATTTT.

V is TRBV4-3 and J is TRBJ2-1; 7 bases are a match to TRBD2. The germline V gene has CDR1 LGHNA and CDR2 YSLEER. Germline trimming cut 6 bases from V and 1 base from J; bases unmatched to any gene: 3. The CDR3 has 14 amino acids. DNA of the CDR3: TGCGCCAGCAGACGGGAGGCTTCCTACAATGAGCAGTTCTTC. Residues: CASRREASYNEQFF.

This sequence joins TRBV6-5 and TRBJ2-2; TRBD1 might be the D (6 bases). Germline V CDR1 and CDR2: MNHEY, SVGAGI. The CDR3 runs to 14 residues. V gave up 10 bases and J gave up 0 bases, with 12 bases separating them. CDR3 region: CATGQPTNTGELFF. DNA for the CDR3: TGTGCCACTGGACAGCCCACGAACACCGGGGAGCTGTTTTTT.

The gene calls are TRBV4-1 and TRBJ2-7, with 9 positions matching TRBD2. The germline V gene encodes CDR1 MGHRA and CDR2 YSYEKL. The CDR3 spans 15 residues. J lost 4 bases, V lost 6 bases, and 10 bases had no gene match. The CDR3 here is CASSRGLLAGYEQYF. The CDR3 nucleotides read TGCGCCAGCAGTCGGGGACTCCTAGCGGGGTACGAGCAGTACTTC.

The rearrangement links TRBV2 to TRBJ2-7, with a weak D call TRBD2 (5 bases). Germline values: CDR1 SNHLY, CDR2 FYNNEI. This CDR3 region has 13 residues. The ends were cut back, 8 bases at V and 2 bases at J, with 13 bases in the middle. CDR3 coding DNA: TGTGCCAGCCGAGGGCCGGAACCCTACGAGCAGTACTTC. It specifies CASRGPEPYEQYF.

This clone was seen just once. CDR3 amino acids: CASSVSSSGAGETQYF. The CDR3 bases are TGTGCCAGCAGCGTAAGTTCTAGCGGGGCTGGAGAGACCCAGTACTTC. The chain is built from TRBV9 and TRBJ2-5, with 9 bases fitting TRBD2. J was trimmed by 4 bases and V by 1 base; bases with no gene match: 8. Germline V gene data show CDR1 as SGDLS and CDR2 as YYNGEE. CDR3 size: 16 residues.

CDR3 loop: CASSQPHSGARNEKLFF. The CDR3 coding sequence is TGCGCCAGCAGCCAACCCCATTCTGGGGCGAGGAATGAAAAACTGTTTTTT. The chain has TRBV4-1 and TRBJ1-4; D possibly corresponds to TRBD1 (5 bases). This CDR3 region has 17 residues. The germline V gene has CDR1 MGHRA and CDR2 YSYEKL. Trimming removed 2 bases at V and 5 bases at J, with 18 bases between.

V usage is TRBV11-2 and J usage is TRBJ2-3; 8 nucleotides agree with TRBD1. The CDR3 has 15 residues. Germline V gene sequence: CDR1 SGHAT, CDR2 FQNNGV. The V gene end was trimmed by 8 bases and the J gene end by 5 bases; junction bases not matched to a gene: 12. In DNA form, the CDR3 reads TGTGCCAGCGCCATAACAGGGGGTCGAGAAGATACGCAGTATTTT. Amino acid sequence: CASAITGGREDTQYF.

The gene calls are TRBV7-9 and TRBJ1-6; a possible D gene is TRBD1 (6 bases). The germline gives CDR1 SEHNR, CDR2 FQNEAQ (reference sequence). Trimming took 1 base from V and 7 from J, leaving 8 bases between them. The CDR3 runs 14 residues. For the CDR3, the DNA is TGTGCCAGCAGCTTAGGGACAGAGAATTCACCCCTCCACTTT. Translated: CASSLGTENSPLHF.

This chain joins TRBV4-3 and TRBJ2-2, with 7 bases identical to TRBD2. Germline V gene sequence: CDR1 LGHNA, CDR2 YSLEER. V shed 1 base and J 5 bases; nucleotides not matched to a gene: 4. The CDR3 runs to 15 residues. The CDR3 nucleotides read TGCGCCAGCAGCCAAGGACTAGCAAGAACCGGGGAGCTGTTTTTT. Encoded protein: CASSQGLARTGELFF.

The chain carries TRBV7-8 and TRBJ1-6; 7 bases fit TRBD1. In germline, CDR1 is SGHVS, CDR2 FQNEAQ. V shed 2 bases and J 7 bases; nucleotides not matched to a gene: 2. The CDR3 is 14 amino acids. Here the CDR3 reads CASSLIQGNSPLHF. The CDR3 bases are TGTGCCAGCAGCTTAATACAGGGGAATTCACCCCTCCACTTT.

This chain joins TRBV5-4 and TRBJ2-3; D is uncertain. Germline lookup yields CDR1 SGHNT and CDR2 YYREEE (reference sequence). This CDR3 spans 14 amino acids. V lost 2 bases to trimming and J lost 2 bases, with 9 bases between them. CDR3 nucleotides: TGTGCCAGCAGCTTTAGTCCGATCACAGATACGCAGTATTTT. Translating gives CASSFSPITDTQYF. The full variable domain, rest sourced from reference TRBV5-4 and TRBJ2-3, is ETGVTQSPTHLIKTRGQQVTLRCSSQSGHNTVSWYQQALGQGPQFIFQYYREEENGRGNFPPRFSGLQFPNYSSELNVNALELDDSALYLCASSFSPITDTQYFGPGTRLTVL.

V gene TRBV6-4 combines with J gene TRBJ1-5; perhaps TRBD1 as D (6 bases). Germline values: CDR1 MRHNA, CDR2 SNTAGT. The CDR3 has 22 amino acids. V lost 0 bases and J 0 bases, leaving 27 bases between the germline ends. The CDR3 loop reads CASSDSGQGISSDNYSNQPQHF. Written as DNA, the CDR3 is TGTGCCAGCAGTGACTCGGGGCAGGGGATTTCCTCTGACAATTATAGCAATCAGCCCCAGCATTTT.

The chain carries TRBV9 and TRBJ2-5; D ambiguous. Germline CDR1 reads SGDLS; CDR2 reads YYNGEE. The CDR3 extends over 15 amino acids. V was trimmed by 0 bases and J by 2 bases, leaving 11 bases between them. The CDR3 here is CASSVGELSQETQYF. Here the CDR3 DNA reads TGTGCCAGCAGCGTAGGAGAATTGTCACAAGAGACCCAGTACTTC.

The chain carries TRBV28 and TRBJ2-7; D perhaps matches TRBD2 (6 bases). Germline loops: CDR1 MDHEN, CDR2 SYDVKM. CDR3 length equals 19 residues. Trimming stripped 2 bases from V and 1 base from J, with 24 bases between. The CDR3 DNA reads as TGTGCCAGCAGTTTAAACCCCCGTAAACGGCTAGCGAAGTCCTACGAGCAGTACTTC. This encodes CASSLNPRKRLAKSYEQYF.

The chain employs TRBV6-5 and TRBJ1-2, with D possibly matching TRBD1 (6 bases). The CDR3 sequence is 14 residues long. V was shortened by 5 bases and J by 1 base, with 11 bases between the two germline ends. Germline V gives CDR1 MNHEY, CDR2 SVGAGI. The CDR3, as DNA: TGTGCCAGCAGTACCGTACAGGGTAACTATGGCTACACCTTC. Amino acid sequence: CASSTVQGNYGYTF.

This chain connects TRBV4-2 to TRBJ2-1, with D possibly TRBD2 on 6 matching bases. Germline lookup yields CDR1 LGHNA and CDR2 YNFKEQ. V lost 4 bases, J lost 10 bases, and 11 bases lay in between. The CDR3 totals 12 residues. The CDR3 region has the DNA TGTGCCAGCAGCCGCAACGCGGGAGAGCAGTTCTTC. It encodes CASSRNAGEQFF.

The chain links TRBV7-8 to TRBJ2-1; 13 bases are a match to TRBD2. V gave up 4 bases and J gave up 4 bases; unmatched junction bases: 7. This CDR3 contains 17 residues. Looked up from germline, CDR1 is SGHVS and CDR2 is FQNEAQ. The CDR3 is CASSSRLAGGNYNEQFF. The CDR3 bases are TGTGCCAGCAGCTCCAGACTAGCGGGAGGCAATTACAATGAGCAGTTCTTC.

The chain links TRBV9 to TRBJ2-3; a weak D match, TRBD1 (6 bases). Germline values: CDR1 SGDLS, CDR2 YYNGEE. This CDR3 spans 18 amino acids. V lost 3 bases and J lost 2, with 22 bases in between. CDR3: CASSEAPVGASPTDTQYF. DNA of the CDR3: TGTGCCAGCAGCGAAGCACCTGTGGGGGCCTCACCCACAGATACGCAGTATTTT. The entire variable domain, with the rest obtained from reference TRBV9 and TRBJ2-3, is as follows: DSGVTQTPKHLITATGQRVTLRCSPRSGDLSVYWYQQSLDQGLQFLIQYYNGEERAKGNILERFSAQQFPDLHSELNLSSLELGDSALYFCASSEAPVGASPTDTQYFGPGTRLTVL.

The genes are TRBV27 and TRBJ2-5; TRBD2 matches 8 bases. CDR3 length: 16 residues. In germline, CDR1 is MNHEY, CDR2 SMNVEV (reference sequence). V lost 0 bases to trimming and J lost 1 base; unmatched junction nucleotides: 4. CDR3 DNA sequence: TGTGCCAGCAGTTTATCCCCGGGGGGGGCCCAAGAGACCCAGTACTTC. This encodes CASSLSPGGAQETQYF.

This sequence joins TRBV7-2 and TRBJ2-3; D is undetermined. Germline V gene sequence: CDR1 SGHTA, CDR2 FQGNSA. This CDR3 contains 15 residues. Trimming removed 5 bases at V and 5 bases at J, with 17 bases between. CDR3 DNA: TGTGCCAGCAGCATCACTTCCGCCGTGAGAGATACGCAGTATTTT. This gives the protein CASSITSAVRDTQYF.